This entry features one T cell receptor (beta chain) sequence. Its specificity is unknown. PCR amplification relied on 60 Vbeta primers (plus 13 Jbeta primers). The data were produced by immunoSEQ multiplex PCR, yet TCRdb's version contains in-frame clones alone and is incomplete. The sample includes nearly 110,000 clones, around 77% seen only once; the top ten take approximately 4.5%. The data derive from a study of cytomegalovirus exposure and HLA in healthy donors. Findings and limits, study-wide: Highly shared variants forming one cluster were likely a sequencing artifact. It was in a later analysis that TCR association rates were seen to vary by HLA locus, highest for DRB1 and lowest for HLA-C.

The TCR comes from a male donor in good health and CMV-seronegative. Sample: PBMCs.

The CDR3 region is CASSHRGAANEKLFF. Written as DNA, the CDR3 is TGTGCCAGCAGTCATAGGGGTGCGGCTAATGAAAAACTGTTTTTT. The gene calls are TRBV11-2 and TRBJ1-4; D perhaps matches TRBD1 (5 bases). The CDR3 spans 15 residues. V was trimmed by 6 bases and J by 3 bases, leaving 14 bases between them. The germline CDR1 and CDR2 sequences are SGHAT and FQNNGV.